A selection of T cell receptor beta chains follows, all from one sample in a study of early T cells in non-severe SARS-CoV-2 infection. TCRdb processed the 5' RACE reads anew with MiXCR; each CDR3 protein has one entry. This sample carries 25,000 to 35,000 distinct CDR3 sequences, 4.5% to 6% of them seen once, and the ten largest clones take 4.5% to 5.5%. Source material: whole blood. The receptors here all came from an adult who was a healthcare worker with PCR-confirmed SARS-CoV-2 infection or an uninfected control (not recorded which). The CDR3 runs from the conserved cysteine through the conserved F or W. Each record gives: J gene, V gene, clone size, D gene, CDR3 DNA, CDR3 protein. D genes are given only for firm matches. For some rows the clone size is stated as once, few or many, or as a class when expanded; others skip it.

>TRBJ2-3|TRBV27|many|.
TGTGCCAGCAGGCTAAGGGCAGGGGGCACAGATACGCAGTATTTT
CASRLRAGGTDTQYF
>TRBJ2-1|TRBV13|few|TRBD2
TGTGCCAGCAGCCATGAGCTAGCGGGAGCCTACAATGAGCAGTTCTTC
CASSHELAGAYNEQFF
>TRBJ2-1|TRBV28|many|TRBD2
TGTGCCAGCAGTTTTTTTAAGAGCGGGAGGCGCGAGCAGTTCTTC
CASSFFKSGRREQFF
>TRBJ1-1|TRBV14|many|TRBD1
TGTGCCAGCAGCCAAGCGGGACAGATGAACACTGAAGCTTTCTTT
CASSQAGQMNTEAFF
>TRBJ1-2|TRBV29-1|many|.
TGCAGCACCTTACAGAGTAACTATGGCTACACCTTC
CSTLQSNYGYTF
>TRBJ2-5|TRBV7-2|many|.
TGTGCCAGCAGCTTAGAGGCTGCGAAACGAGAGACCCAGTACTTC
CASSLEAAKRETQYF
>TRBJ2-2|TRBV7-3|.|.
TGTGCCAGCAGCTCCAGTCGTGTGGGGGAGCTGTTTTTT
CASSSSRVGELFF
>TRBJ1-1|TRBV12-3/TRBV12-4|many|TRBD1
TGTGCCAGCACTTTAAGGACAGGGGCGAAGAACACTGAAGCTTTCTTT
CASTLRTGAKNTEAFF
>TRBJ1-1|TRBV12-3/TRBV12-4|many|.
TGTGCCAGCAGTACGGGACACCACATGAACACTGAAGCTTTCTTT
CASSTGHHMNTEAFF
>TRBJ1-2|TRBV19|many|.
TGTGCCAGTAGTAGTGGGACCGCTGGCTATGGCTACACCTTC
CASSSGTAGYGYTF
>TRBJ2-5|TRBV7-9|many|TRBD2
TGTGCCAGCAGCGGAGGGACTAGCGGGAAGCAAGAGACCCAGTACTTC
CASSGGTSGKQETQYF
>TRBJ2-2|TRBV19|many|.
TGTGCCAGTAGTCCCTCCGCGAGGCAAGCCGGGGAGCTGTTTTTT
CASSPSARQAGELFF
>TRBJ2-7|TRBV28|many|TRBD2
TGTGCCAGCAGTTTTCGGGAGGGCTCGGTCGACGAGCAGTACTTC
CASSFREGSVDEQYF
>TRBJ2-3|TRBV20-1|many|.
TGCAGTGCTACGGACGGCACAGATACGCAGTATTTT
CSATDGTDTQYF
>TRBJ2-5|TRBV7-9|.|.
TGTGCCAGCAGCTTAGTAGGGACTCAAGAGACCCAGTACTTC
CASSLVGTQETQYF
>TRBJ1-2|TRBV4-3|many|.
TGCGCCAGCAGCCAAGATACTCGGGGCCGTAATGGCTACACCTTC
CASSQDTRGRNGYTF
>TRBJ1-2|TRBV6-5|many|.
TGTGCCAGCAGTTACCTGCCAGGGAGGGGTAGCGGCTACACCTTC
CASSYLPGRGSGYTF
>TRBJ2-1|TRBV7-6|medium-sized|TRBD2
TGTGCCAGCAGCCGACAACCAGCGGGGGCATACAATGAGCAGTTCTTC
CASSRQPAGAYNEQFF
>TRBJ2-7|TRBV4-2|many|TRBD2
TGTGCCAGCAGCCAAGAGGGGCTAGCGGGAGGCAGAGACGAGCAGTACTTC
CASSQEGLAGGRDEQYF